These 7 T cell receptor beta chains came from one sample sequenced in a study of blood T cell repertoires in COVID-19. Clones were read by immunoSEQ multiplex PCR, and TCRdb kept only the in-frame ones, dropping some. The sample has under 130,000 clones, about 75% seen once. Sequencing was done on a sample of peripheral blood. These receptors all stem from a woman aged 65 to 85 with acute or convalescent COVID-19.

The J gene is TRBJ1-6, the V gene TRBV18; no clear D. The CDR3 is made up of 15 amino acids. Trimming shortened V by 3 bases and J by 8 bases, and 14 bases separated the two germline ends. Germline CDR1 KGHSH, CDR2 LQKENI. The DNA for the CDR3 is TGTGCCAGCTCACCGTTTGCTCTGGGCGATTCACCCCTCCACTTT. Its translation is CASSPFALGDSPLHF.

The J gene is TRBJ1-2, the V gene TRBV10-3, with D possibly matching TRBD1 (6 bases). The CDR3 is 13 residues long. CDR1 and CDR2 from the germline V gene are ENHRY and SYGVKD. V lost 0 bases to trimming and J lost 10 bases, with 12 bases between them. The CDR3 bases are TGTGCCATCAGTGAGTCATCCTACAGGGACTACACCTTC. Residues: CAISESSYRDYTF.

V and J are TRBV19 and TRBJ1-1; TRBD1 is a possible D gene (5 bases). Germline V CDR1 and CDR2: LNHDA, SQIVND (reference sequence). Trimming pared 5 bases from V and 7 bases from J, leaving 20 bases between. The CDR3 loop spans 15 amino acids. DNA for the CDR3: TGTGCCAGTAGTGCCCAGACGGGAGGGGTGGTTGAAGCTTTCTTT. Protein sequence: CASSAQTGGVVEAFF.

The chain links TRBV30 to TRBJ1-1; the D gene is possibly TRBD1 (6 bases). Germline V gene lookup returns CDR1 GTSNPN and CDR2 SVGIG (reference sequence). Trimming removed 2 bases from V and 0 bases from J, with 22 bases in between. CDR3 length: 18 amino acids. This CDR3 reads CAWSTQGTRGHLNTEAFF. The CDR3 DNA reads TGTGCCTGGAGTACACAGGGAACCAGAGGGCACCTGAACACTGAAGCTTTCTTT.

The genes are TRBV6-2 or TRBV6-3 and TRBJ1-6; 7 bases agree with TRBD1. Per the germline V gene, CDR1 is MNHEY and CDR2 is SVGEGT. The CDR3 extends over 17 amino acids. Unmatched junction bases numbered 9, after V lost 4 bases and J lost 3 bases. The CDR3 loop reads CASSSRDSRGYNSPLHF. The DNA for the CDR3 is TGTGCCAGCAGTTCCCGGGACAGCCGCGGCTATAATTCACCCCTCCACTTT.

The chain carries TRBV7-9 and TRBJ2-5; a possible D gene is TRBD1 (6 bases). The CDR3 runs 15 residues. Germline assignment: CDR1 SEHNR and CDR2 FQNEAQ (reference sequence). V was pared by 8 bases and J by 3 bases, with 19 bases between. For the CDR3, the DNA is TGTGCCAGCTCCTCCCTGGGCAGGGGCGAAGAGACCCAGTACTTC. Its translation is CASSSLGRGEETQYF.

In this sample, this clone turned up once. The chain carries TRBV24-1 and TRBJ2-1; 7 bases are shared with TRBD2. Germline CDR1 KGHDR, CDR2 SFDVKD. Trimming removed 5 bases from V and 10 bases from J; junction bases left unmatched: 10. There are 14 residues in the CDR3. This CDR3 is CATSARGRGGEQFF. Here the CDR3 DNA reads TGTGCCACCAGTGCCCGAGGGAGGGGTGGAGAGCAGTTCTTC.